This TCR beta chain originates from a study of human T cells and chemical hapten exposure. Study outcomes and limitations: There were significantly more large CDR3 similarity clusters among expanded TCRs than among controls. TCRs exceeding a frequency of 1 in 1000 stayed unchanged under DPC sensitization.

The CDR3 region is 12 residues in length, termini included. Germline lookup yields CDR1 MDHEN and CDR2 SYDVKM. This clonotype has just a few counts. Its antigen is as yet unknown. No conserved phenylalanine or tryptophan is present at the end of the CDR3, so a read error is the likely explanation. Because the CDR3's place on the DNA is in doubt, the DNA is left out and the CDR3 is given as listed by TCRdb. Described time point: patch test 1, 2 weeks after DPC sensitization. This sample's treatment: therapeutic diphenylcyclopropenone sensitization with weekly scalp DPC. The study enrolled 18 to 70-year-old alopecia patients suitable for DPC. Total RNA was extracted from unfractionated whole blood. One entry per CDR3 protein results from TCRdb running MiXCR on the RACE reads. This table holds roughly 380,000 distinct CDR3 sequences, roughly 4.8% found once.

This TCR was recovered from a woman between 45 and 60 years old with alopecia areata. Some clones in this sample may be carry-over from other donors' samples. The rearrangement links TRBV28 to TRBJ2-3; TRBD1 is the table's D call and was not checked against the DNA. The source was whole blood, collected in connection with sensitization to the hapten diphenylcyclopropenone (DPC). This CDR3 is CASSLPWGQQDL.